This T cell receptor (beta chain) was profiled in a study of T cell repertoires in cytomegalovirus infection. Study overall: Indicated by public TCR beta signatures were CMV infection and matching HLA type.

Regarding this clonotype: Its antigen is still unknown.

The V gene end was trimmed by 5 bases and the J gene end by 5 bases; junction bases not matched to a gene: 7. The CDR3 covers 14 residues. TCRdb reanalysed the reads using MiXCR and keeps one entry per CDR3 protein. The top ten clones hold about a sixth of a sample with approximately 500,000 distinct CDR3 sequences, 30% to 40% of them seen once. This sequence was found in a human donor in good health (CMV status not recorded). Some clones in this sample may be carry-over from other donors' samples. The sequenced sample was cultured PBMCs, obtained from culture after CMV antigen stimulation. The rearrangement links TRBV12-3 or TRBV12-4 to TRBJ1-2; 8 bases agree with TRBD1. The CDR3 nucleotides are TGTGCCAGCAGTACGACAGGGGCAAATTATGGCTACACCTTC. As protein: CASSTTGANYGYTF.